This TCR beta chain was recorded in a study of monozygotic twins with inflammatory bowel disease. Using eight separate reactions per sample, the authors generated cDNA. TCRdb reprocessed the 5' RACE reads; each CDR3 protein has one entry and no DNA is given. This sample's table has approximately 150,000 distinct CDR3 sequences. CDR1 is KGHSH, CDR2 LQKENI, per germline. The CDR3 has 16 amino acids. The source of this sequence is a human donor with ulcerative colitis or Crohn's disease, or a healthy co-twin of an affected twin (not recorded which). The rearrangement joins TRBV18 to TRBJ2-2; TCRdb proposes TRBD2, but this gene call is untestable without DNA. What was sequenced was blood. The CDR3 loop reads CASSPETREATGELFF. Drawing the rest from reference TRBV18 and TRBJ2-2, the complete variable domain is NAGVMQNPRHLVRRRGQEARLRCSPMKGHSHVYWYRQLPEEGLKFMVYLQKENIIDESGMPKERFSAEFPKEGPSILRIQQVVRGDSAAYFCASSPETREATGELFFGEGSRLTVL.